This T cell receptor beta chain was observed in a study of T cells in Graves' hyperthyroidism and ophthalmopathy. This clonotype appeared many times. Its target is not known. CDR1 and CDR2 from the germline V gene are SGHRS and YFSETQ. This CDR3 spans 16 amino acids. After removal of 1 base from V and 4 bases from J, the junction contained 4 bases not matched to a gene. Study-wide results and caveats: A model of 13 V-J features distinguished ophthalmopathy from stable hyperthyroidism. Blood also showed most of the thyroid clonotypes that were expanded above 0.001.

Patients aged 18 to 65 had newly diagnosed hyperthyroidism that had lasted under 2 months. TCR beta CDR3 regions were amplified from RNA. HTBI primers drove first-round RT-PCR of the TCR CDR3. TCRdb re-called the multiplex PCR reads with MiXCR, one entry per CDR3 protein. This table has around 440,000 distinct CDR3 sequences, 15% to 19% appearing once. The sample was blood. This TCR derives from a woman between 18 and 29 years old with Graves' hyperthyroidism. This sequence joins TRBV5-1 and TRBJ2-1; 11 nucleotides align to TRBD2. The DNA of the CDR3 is TGCGCCAGCAGCTTGACTAGCGGGAGCCAATACAATGAGCAGTTCTTC. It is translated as CASSLTSGSQYNEQFF.